The 8 T cell receptor beta chains listed next were all sequenced from one sample in a study of cytotoxic CD8 clonotypes in ibrutinib-treated CLL. Generated by immunoSEQ multiplex PCR, the TCRdb table keeps only in-frame clones and is missing some. The table has about 32,000 clones, over 55% seen once. Sequences were derived from PBMCs, sampled at disease progression, from a patient treated with ibrutinib. The receptors originated from a human donor with chronic lymphocytic leukemia.

The V gene is TRBV2, the J gene TRBJ1-6; unclear D gene. There are 14 residues in the CDR3. V dropped 6 bases and J dropped 0 bases, with 6 bases sitting between them. Per the germline V gene, CDR1 is SNHLY and CDR2 is FYNNEI. CDR3 bases: TGTGCCAGCAGGCCAGTCTCCTATAATTCACCCCTCCACTTT. Its protein product is CASRPVSYNSPLHF.

This clone has just a few counts. This chain links TRBV7-2 with TRBJ2-5, with TRBD2 identical over 10 bases. After removal of 1 base from V and 3 bases from J, the junction contained 14 bases not matched to a gene. Germline V CDR1 and CDR2: SGHTA, FQGNSA. The CDR3 sequence is 19 residues long. The CDR3 region has the DNA TGTGCCAGCAGCTTAGGGTTGGGTCTAGCGGGGGCGACAAAAGAGACCCAGTACTTC. Translation gives CASSLGLGLAGATKETQYF. Combining the CDR3 with reference TRBV7-2 and TRBJ2-5 gives the whole variable domain GAGVSQSPSNKVTEKGKDVELRCDPISGHTALYWYRQSLGQGLEFLIYFQGNSAPDKSGLPSDRFSAERTGGSVSTLTIQRTQQEDSAVYLCASSLGLGLAGATKETQYFGPGTRLLVL.

The chain is built from TRBV5-1 and TRBJ2-5; 9 positions agree with TRBD2. Germline-derived CDR1 and CDR2 are SGHRS and YFSETQ. CDR3 size: 13 residues. J gave up 7 bases and V 4 bases, and 5 bases lay outside the gene matches. The CDR3 sequence: CASSPRGGGTQYF. In nucleotides, the CDR3 is TGCGCCAGCAGCCCGCGGGGGGGCGGGACCCAGTACTTC.

V is TRBV5-4 and J is TRBJ1-1; D gene ambiguous. CDR3 length: 15 amino acids. V was trimmed by 0 bases and J by 5 bases, leaving 14 bases between them. Germline CDR1 and CDR2: SGHNT and YYREEE (reference sequence). The CDR3: CASSLGSGVGTEAFF. The CDR3 nucleotides are TGTGCCAGCAGCTTGGGTAGCGGGGTTGGAACTGAAGCTTTCTTT.

The CDR3 region is CASSEPYKTYNEQFF. CDR3 in DNA: TGTGCCAGCAGTGAACCCTATAAAACCTACAATGAGCAGTTCTTC. The rearrangement uses TRBV2 and TRBJ2-1; D is undetermined. This CDR3 is built from 15 residues. The ends were cut back, 2 bases at V and 2 bases at J, with 10 bases in the middle. Per germline, CDR1 SNHLY and CDR2 FYNNEI.

For this clone: At the DNA level, this CDR3 is encoded by other sequences in the same sample as well. This sequence joins TRBV5-1 and TRBJ2-3; 8 bases map to TRBD1. The germline CDR1 and CDR2 sequences are SGHRS and YFSETQ. V trimming: 0 bases; J trimming: 3 bases; junction bases outside the gene matches: 6. There are 16 residues in the CDR3. This CDR3 is CASSLVKDRVTDTQYF. In nucleotides, the CDR3 is TGCGCCAGCAGCTTGGTCAAGGACAGGGTTACAGATACGCAGTATTTT.

The chain is built from TRBV27 and TRBJ1-5; tentative D call: TRBD1 (6 bases). The CDR3 has 16 amino acids. Per germline, CDR1 MNHEY and CDR2 SMNVEV (reference sequence). The V end was cut by 8 bases, the J end by 0 bases, with 17 bases between. The CDR3 region has the DNA TGTGCCAGCCGCTTAGGGGCAGGGGATAGCAATCAGCCCCAGCATTTT. It specifies CASRLGAGDSNQPQHF.

The chain couples TRBV7-9 to TRBJ2-3, with TRBD2 as a possible D gene (6 bases). This CDR3 is 16 amino acids long. Germline CDR1 is SEHNR and CDR2 is FQNEAQ (reference sequence). Trimming cost V 1 base and J 0 bases, with 11 bases left between them. Written as DNA, the CDR3 is TGTGCCAGCAGCTTAGTTGCTGGGACTAGCACAGATACGCAGTATTTT. It codes for CASSLVAGTSTDTQYF. The full variable domain, its missing parts supplied by reference TRBV7-9 and TRBJ2-3, is DTGVSQNPRHKITKRGQNVTFRCDPISEHNRLYWYRQTLGQGPEFLTYFQNEAQLEKSRLLSDRFSAERPKGSFSTLEIQRTEQGDSAMYLCASSLVAGTSTDTQYFGPGTRLTVL.